This TCR beta chain is from a study of STAT5B mutations in CD4+ large granular lymphocyte leukemia. Study background: Among healthy donors, a particular HLA allele went with more CDR3 'QG' motifs. Study conclusions and caveats: Top patient clones used TRBV06 genes more often: 8/27 versus 2/35 in controls. Patient CD4-sorted repertoires looked more clonal than healthy CD4+ repertoires, even without putative leukemic clones.

Per the study methods: Lowest detectable productive clonotype frequency was 2.59 x 10-5. Clones were sequenced by immunoSEQ multiplex PCR, and TCRdb holds only the in-frame ones, with some missing. From that table come the V and J calls and clone size; the DNA was used to work out D and trimming. The sample has some 34,000 clones, roughly 76% seen once. Details on this clone: The antigen is unknown.

Germline values: CDR1 SNHLY, CDR2 FYNNEI. Trimming stripped 5 bases from V and 7 bases from J, with 14 bases between. CDR3 size: 13 residues. The rearrangement uses TRBV2 and TRBJ1-2; perhaps TRBD1 as D (5 bases). Sequencing was done on a sample of CD4+ T cells from blood buffy coats. This TCR was recovered from a human donor in good health. CDR3 protein: CASSTDQGRGYTF. The CDR3 DNA follows: TGTGCCAGCAGTACGGACCAGGGTCGTGGCTACACCTTC.